Listed here are 29 T cell receptor beta chains from one sample, sequenced in a study of blood T cells in healthy people across ages. Alongside a J-beta primer mix, a sample-barcoded 5' primer served in a second PCR lasting roughly 7 to 11 cycles. TCRdb reprocessed the 5' RACE reads with MiXCR, giving one entry per CDR3 protein. The sample contains 550,000 to 600,000 distinct CDR3 sequences, 40% to 55% of which appear only once. The sample consisted of blood. These receptors were collected from an elderly man in good health.

J is TRBJ2-3 and V is TRBV6-5; TRBD1 matches 7 bases. Trimming took 4 bases from V and 2 from J; bases not matched to a gene: 9. Looked up from germline, CDR1 is MNHEY and CDR2 is SVGAGI. CDR3 length: 16 residues. The CDR3 DNA is TGTGCCAGCAGTTCGCCGGGACAGATCCCCACAGATACGCAGTATTTT. Amino acid sequence: CASSSPGQIPTDTQYF.

V gene TRBV18 combines with J gene TRBJ2-5; tentatively, D is TRBD2 (5 bases). The CDR3 loop spans 13 amino acids. V gave up 7 bases and J gave up 1 base, with 10 bases separating them. Germline V gene data show CDR1 as KGHSH and CDR2 as LQKENI. CDR3 nucleotides: TGTGCCAGCTTCACCGGGATCCAAGAGACCCAGTACTTC. Encoded protein: CASFTGIQETQYF.

As concerns this clonotype: A much larger clonotype is one base distant, so this may be a read error. V usage is TRBV7-8 and J usage is TRBJ2-2; 9 bases are shared with TRBD1. After removal of 7 bases from V and 0 bases from J, the junction contained 3 bases not matched to a gene. Germline loops: CDR1 SGHVS, CDR2 FQNEAQ. The CDR3 length is 15 residues. CDR3 nucleotide sequence: TGTGCCAGCATCAGACAGGGGGCGAACACCGGGGAGCTGTTTTTT. Translating gives CASIRQGANTGELFF.

This clonotype was observed a handful of times. This sequence joins TRBV29-1 and TRBJ2-1; the D is unclear. V gave up 4 bases and J gave up 2 bases, with 3 bases separating them. The CDR3 covers 11 residues. CDR1 and CDR2 (germline): SQVTM, ANQGSEA. DNA of the CDR3: TGCAGCGTTGTTACCTACAATGAGCAGTTCTTC. Encoded protein: CSVVTYNEQFF.

V gene TRBV7-2 combines with J gene TRBJ2-2, with D perhaps assigned TRBD1 or TRBD2 (5 bases each). V lost 5 bases to trimming and J lost 0 bases, with 16 bases between them. CDR1 SGHTA and CDR2 FQGNSA come from the germline V gene. The CDR3 is 17 amino acids. DNA for the CDR3: TGTGCCAGCAGCCGGGGACCGGGACGATCGAACACCGGGGAGCTGTTTTTT. Its translation is CASSRGPGRSNTGELFF.

This clonotype has only a few counts. The J gene is TRBJ2-3, the V gene TRBV12-5; D call uncertain. The germline V and J ends were trimmed by 5 bases and 6 bases, with 12 bases remaining between them. This CDR3 spans 13 amino acids. CDR1 is LGHNT and CDR2 is FRNRAP in the germline V gene. The CDR3 nucleotides read TGTGCTAGTGGTGAGGTCGGTTGGGATACGCAGTATTTT. It encodes CASGEVGWDTQYF.

The CDR3 DNA sequence: TGTGCCAGCAGCTTAGTGGGCACTAGCGGCCAAGAGACCCAGTACTTC. It translates to CASSLVGTSGQETQYF. The chain uses TRBV7-2 and TRBJ2-5; 8 bases are a match to TRBD2. Germline-derived CDR1 and CDR2 are SGHTA and FQGNSA. The CDR3 consists of 16 residues. Trimming at V came to 1 base and at J to 1 base, leaving 5 bases not matched to a gene.

V and J are TRBV20-1 and TRBJ1-2; D unresolved. The V end lost 1 base, the J end lost 2 bases, and 5 bases lay between the germline ends. Germline CDR1 and CDR2: DFQATT and SNEGSKA (reference sequence). CDR3 size: 12 residues. The CDR3 sequence is CSARGENYGYTF. The DNA of the CDR3 is TGCAGTGCTAGAGGCGAGAACTATGGCTACACCTTC.

The J gene is TRBJ2-3, the V gene TRBV15; 7 nucleotides match TRBD1. V shed 2 bases, J shed 0 bases, and the junction held 5 bases outside the gene matches. Germline assignment: CDR1 LNHNV and CDR2 YYDKDF (reference sequence). CDR3 length: 16 amino acids. The CDR3 bases are TGTGCCACCAGCAGACAGGTGGACAGGAGCACAGATACGCAGTATTTT. Its translation is CATSRQVDRSTDTQYF.

The rearrangement links TRBV5-6 to TRBJ2-5, with D perhaps assigned TRBD1 or TRBD2 (6 bases each). Germline CDR1 and CDR2: SGHDT and YYEEEE. V was cut by 4 bases and J by 2 bases, with 15 bases left in between. The CDR3 spans 15 residues. CDR3 region: CASSVRDIGQETQYF. As DNA, the CDR3 is TGTGCCAGCAGCGTGCGGGACATAGGACAAGAGACCCAGTACTTC. Using reference TRBV5-6 and TRBJ2-5 for the parts outside the CDR3, the full variable domain is DAGVTQSPTHLIKTRGQQVTLRCSPKSGHDTVSWYQQALGQGPQFIFQYYEEEERQRGNFPDRFSGHQFPNYSSELNVNALLLGDSALYLCASSVRDIGQETQYFGPGTRLLVL.

CDR3 loop: CASSSPGGSTDTQYF. The DNA of the CDR3 is TGTGCCAGCAGTTCCCCGGGGGGGAGCACAGATACGCAGTATTTT. The chain recombines TRBV6-5 with TRBJ2-3; 8 nucleotides line up with TRBD2. The germline gives CDR1 MNHEY, CDR2 SVGAGI. J was trimmed by 0 bases and V by 4 bases; bases with no gene match: 3. The CDR3 totals 15 residues.

The rearrangement links TRBV5-1 to TRBJ2-3; D possibly corresponds to TRBD1 (6 bases). Trimming shortened V by 5 bases and J by 1 base, and 11 bases separated the two germline ends. Germline loops: CDR1 SGHRS, CDR2 YFSETQ. This CDR3 region has 14 residues. CDR3 amino acids: CASSPGHRTDTQYF. In nucleotides, the CDR3 is TGCGCCAGCAGTCCGGGACACCGCACAGATACGCAGTATTTT.

The rearrangement joins TRBV3-1 to TRBJ2-3, with 9 bases lining up with TRBD2. The CDR3 runs 14 residues. V was pared by 4 bases and J by 8 bases, with 7 bases of the junction left unmatched. Germline CDR1 is LGHDT and CDR2 is YNNKEL (reference sequence). The CDR3 region is CASSPESSGTTQYF. The CDR3 nucleotides read TGTGCCAGCAGCCCCGAATCTAGCGGGACTACGCAGTATTTT.

As to this clonotype: A much larger clone differs by one base, so this may be a read error. The chain uses TRBV28 and TRBJ1-2; a possible D gene is TRBD1 (6 bases). This CDR3 is built from 14 residues. Germline CDR1 and CDR2: MDHEN and SYDVKM. The CDR3 is CAGRPGHSNYGYTF. The CDR3 nucleotides read TGTGCCGGCAGGCCGGGACATTCTAACTATGGCTACACCTTC.

This chain connects TRBV20-1 to TRBJ2-7, with 7 bases that match TRBD1. V was clipped by 2 bases and J by 2 bases; unmatched bases: 3. The CDR3 totals 13 residues. The germline CDR1 and CDR2 sequences are DFQATT and SNEGSKA (reference sequence). The CDR3 loop is CSARPGTAYEQYF. The CDR3 DNA reads as TGCAGTGCTAGACCCGGGACAGCCTACGAGCAGTACTTC.

This clonotype has ten or more counts. This sequence joins TRBV7-9 and TRBJ1-2; possible D gene TRBD1, 6 bases. V lost 5 bases, J lost 8 bases, and 15 bases lay in between. The germline gives CDR1 SEHNR, CDR2 FQNEAQ (reference sequence). The CDR3 is made up of 13 amino acids. The CDR3 spells CASSQDSPGGYTF. The CDR3 bases are TGTGCCAGCAGCCAGGACAGCCCTGGGGGCTACACCTTC.

The chain links TRBV7-9 to TRBJ1-2; TRBD1 aligns across 7 bases. V shed 4 bases and J 11 bases; nucleotides not matched to a gene: 7. The CDR3 length is 12 residues. Germline lookup yields CDR1 SEHNR and CDR2 FQNEAQ (reference sequence). DNA of the CDR3: TGTGCCAGCAGCTCGGAAACAGGGGAGTACACCTTC. Its translation: CASSSETGEYTF.

The V gene is TRBV15, the J gene TRBJ2-7; D might be TRBD2 (6 bases). Germline CDR1 reads LNHNV; CDR2 reads YYDKDF (reference sequence). The CDR3 is 16 residues long. The V end lost 5 bases, the J end lost 0 bases, and 17 bases lay between the germline ends. The CDR3: CATSGGLGGLSYEQYF. For the CDR3, the DNA is TGTGCCACCAGCGGAGGGTTGGGAGGCCTCTCCTACGAGCAGTACTTC.

The rearrangement joins TRBV20-1 to TRBJ1-2; 9 bases align to TRBD1. Germline V CDR1 and CDR2: DFQATT, SNEGSKA (reference sequence). The CDR3 length is 15 residues. Trimming cost V 4 bases and J 1 base; bases outside gene matches: 7. The CDR3 loop reads CSATLGTGNNYGYTF. The CDR3 DNA reads TGCAGTGCTACGCTCGGGACAGGGAATAACTATGGCTACACCTTC.

The chain is built from TRBV4-3 and TRBJ2-5, with 14 bases lining up with TRBD2. Germline CDR1 reads LGHNA; CDR2 reads YSLEER. Trimming took 3 bases from V and 4 from J; bases not matched to a gene: 4. This CDR3 has 16 amino acids. CDR3 in DNA: TGCGCCAGCAGCCAGGGACTAGCGGGAGCTGCAGAGACCCAGTACTTC. It specifies CASSQGLAGAAETQYF.

This clonotype appeared a few times. This chain joins TRBV27 and TRBJ1-5, with 8 bases identical to TRBD1. With V trimmed by 8 bases and J by 2 bases, 5 bases remained unmatched. CDR3 length equals 14 residues. Germline V gene data show CDR1 as MNHEY and CDR2 as SMNVEV (reference sequence). CDR3 nucleotides: TGTGCCAGCGGGGGACAGGTGGGCAATCAGCCCCAGCATTTT. It is translated as CASGGQVGNQPQHF.

This chain connects TRBV7-9 to TRBJ2-7, with a tentative D call TRBD1 (6 bases). The length of the CDR3 is 13 residues. V dropped 1 base and J dropped 3 bases, with 7 bases sitting between them. Germline loops: CDR1 SEHNR, CDR2 FQNEAQ (reference sequence). The CDR3 region is CASSLGGRYEQYF. In DNA, the CDR3 is TGTGCCAGCAGCTTAGGGGGGCGCTACGAGCAGTACTTC.

This clonotype has a count of ten or more. V usage is TRBV6-5 and J usage is TRBJ1-4; 9 bases are a match to TRBD1. With 8 bases clipped from V and 3 bases from J, the junction kept 10 bases outside the gene matches. Germline values: CDR1 MNHEY, CDR2 SVGAGI. The CDR3 has 16 residues. Written as DNA, the CDR3 is TGTGCCAGCTCCTCACGACAGGGGGTTGCTAATGAAAAACTGTTTTTT. Its translation: CASSSRQGVANEKLFF.

The V and J genes are TRBV12-3 or TRBV12-4 and TRBJ2-3; 9 nucleotides line up with TRBD2. The CDR3 sequence is 15 residues long. V gave up 5 bases and J gave up 2 bases; unmatched junction bases: 5. Here the CDR3 DNA reads TGTGCCAGCAGTCCGGCGGGGGGGACCACAGATACGCAGTATTTT. Encoded protein: CASSPAGGTTDTQYF.

The gene calls are TRBV3-1 and TRBJ2-1; 8 bases map to TRBD1. The CDR3 spans 16 residues. Germline CDR1 is LGHDT and CDR2 is YNNKEL (reference sequence). V trimming: 1 base; J trimming: 7 bases; junction bases outside the gene matches: 9. The CDR3 sequence: CASSQAIRGRLNEQFF. The CDR3 DNA reads as TGTGCCAGCAGCCAAGCTATCAGGGGGCGGTTGAATGAGCAGTTCTTC.

This clonotype was detected a few times. V gene TRBV12-5 combines with J gene TRBJ2-7, with 7 bases identical to TRBD2. The germline V gene has CDR1 LGHNT and CDR2 FRNRAP. The CDR3 runs 17 residues. Losses at the gene ends were 2 bases for V and 2 bases for J; bases not matched to a gene: 12. CDR3 protein: CASGLTFQRGDPYEQYF. The CDR3 DNA reads as TGTGCTAGTGGTTTGACCTTCCAGCGGGGCGACCCCTACGAGCAGTACTTC.

The gene calls are TRBV12-3 or TRBV12-4 and TRBJ2-4; D remains ambiguous. The CDR3 totals 15 residues. The V and J ends lost 2 bases and 0 bases respectively, with 8 bases between them. The CDR3 bases are TGTGCCAGCAGTTTACGGCAGCTAGCCAAAAACATTCAGTACTTC. Its translation: CASSLRQLAKNIQYF.

This clonotype was counted ten times or more. This chain connects TRBV6-5 to TRBJ1-1; TRBD1 matches at 11 bases. V gave up 4 bases and J gave up 3 bases; unmatched junction bases: 4. CDR3 length: 15 residues. The germline CDR1 and CDR2 sequences are MNHEY and SVGAGI. CDR3 nucleotides: TGTGCCAGCAGTTGGACAGGGGGCACGGACACTGAAGCTTTCTTT. Translation gives CASSWTGGTDTEAFF.

This clonotype was picked up a small number of times. This chain uses TRBV7-2 with TRBJ1-6; D not certain. The CDR3 extends over 13 amino acids. Looked up from germline, CDR1 is SGHTA and CDR2 is FQGNSA. Trimming took off 0 bases at V and 8 bases at J, with 5 bases between the two ends. The CDR3 loop is CASSLAPYSPLHF. The CDR3 DNA sequence: TGTGCCAGCAGCTTAGCCCCGTATTCACCCCTCCACTTT.